This T cell receptor (beta chain) comes out of a study of T-cell memory formation after mild COVID-19. TCRdb recomputed calls from the 5' RACE reads with MiXCR, one row per CDR3 protein. This table has 350,000 to 500,000 distinct CDR3 sequences, under 25% appearing once. The sequencing sample was made of PBMCs or a T cell subset sorted from them (not recorded which). The clonotype comes from an adult woman who had mild COVID-19 (a few samples of this study predate the infection). Cell type and time point are not known.

DNA of the CDR3: TGTGCCAGGAGCTCAAAGTCCAGGACCCAGATCGGAAACACCATATATTTT. It is translated as CARSSKSRTQIGNTIYF. The gene calls are TRBV27 and TRBJ1-3; D not certain. Germline assignment: CDR1 MNHEY and CDR2 SMNVEV (reference sequence). Trimming removed 9 bases from V and 4 bases from J, with 25 bases in between. This CDR3 has 17 amino acids.